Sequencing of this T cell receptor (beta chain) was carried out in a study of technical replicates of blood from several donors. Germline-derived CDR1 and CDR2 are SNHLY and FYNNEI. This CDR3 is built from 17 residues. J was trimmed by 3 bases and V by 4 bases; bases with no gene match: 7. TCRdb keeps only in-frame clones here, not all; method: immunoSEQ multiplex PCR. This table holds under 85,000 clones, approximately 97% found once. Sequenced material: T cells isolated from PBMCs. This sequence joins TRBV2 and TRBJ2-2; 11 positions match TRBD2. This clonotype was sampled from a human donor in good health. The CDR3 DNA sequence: TGTGCCAGCAGTGCGCTAGCGGGGGGTTTGGACACCGGGGAGCTGTTTTTT. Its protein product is CASSALAGGLDTGELFF.